The rows below give T cell receptor beta chains drawn from one sample of a study of PD-1 blockade in mismatch repair-deficient tumors. Assay: immunoSEQ multiplex PCR; the TCRdb copy retains only in-frame clones and omits some. This table has 120,000 or so clones, approximately 90% appearing once. Source: peripheral blood, taken 44 weeks after starting pembrolizumab. These receptors were obtained from an adult with mismatch repair-deficient cancer. CDR3s include the opening cysteine and the closing phenylalanine or tryptophan. The D gene is left open where the match is weak. Some rows mark clone size as missing; the rest say once, few, many or name a class of expanded clone.

>TRBV7-6|NA|TRBD2|15|TRBJ2-7
TGTGCCAGCAGCGGGCGGGAGGGGGGTACCTACGAGCAGTACTTC
CASSGREGGTYEQYF
>TRBV6-4|NA|NA|13|TRBJ2-1
TGTGCCAGCAGTGACTTAACCCGGGATGAGCAGTTCTTC
CASSDLTRDEQFF
>TRBV5-1|NA|TRBD1|16|TRBJ1-3
TGCGCCAGCAGCGAGGACAGGGTAAAGGCTGGAAACACCATATATTTT
CASSEDRVKAGNTIYF
>TRBV7-9|once|NA|14|TRBJ2-3
TGTGCCAGCAGCTTAGAGGTGTGGGCAGATACGCAGTATTTT
CASSLEVWADTQYF
>TRBV5-1|NA|TRBD1|16|TRBJ2-2
TGCGCCAGCACCGCCTCCGGGACAGGGTCCACCGGGGAGCTGTTTTTT
CASTASGTGSTGELFF
>TRBV25-1|NA|NA|15|TRBJ2-7
TGTGCCAGCAGTGAATTCGGGCCACTCAGCTACGAGCAGTACTTC
CASSEFGPLSYEQYF
>TRBV6-1|NA|NA|14|TRBJ1-2
TGTGCCAGTACCCGGCCTACTTCTAACTATGGCTACACCTTC
CASTRPTSNYGYTF
>TRBV7-9|NA|TRBD2|15|TRBJ2-2
TGTGCCAGCAGCGACCGGACTAGCGGGATCCGGGAGCTGTTTTTT
CASSDRTSGIRELFF
>TRBV27|NA|NA|13|TRBJ1-1
TGTGCCAGCAGTTTAAGGCCTGGCGCTGAAGCTTTCTTT
CASSLRPGAEAFF
>TRBV28|NA|TRBD1|19|TRBJ2-6
TGTGCCAGCAGTCTAAACAGGGGGGACCTTTACTCTGGGGCCAACGTCCTGACTTTC
CASSLNRGDLYSGANVLTF
>TRBV10-3|NA|NA|14|TRBJ1-2
TGTGCCATCAGCGCCGGTGGCGGCCCCTATGGCTACACCTTC
CAISAGGGPYGYTF
>TRBV4-2|NA|TRBD2|16|TRBJ2-3
TGTGCCAGCAGCCAAGATCGAGCGGGAGCTAGAGATACGCAGTATTTT
CASSQDRAGARDTQYF
>TRBV4-3|NA|NA|13|TRBJ1-1
TGCGCCAGCAGCTCGCTCCGGGGCACTGAAGCTTTCTTT
CASSSLRGTEAFF
>TRBV7-9|NA|NA|13|TRBJ1-5
TGTGCCAGCAGCTTATCAGGACATCAGCCCCAGCATTTT
CASSLSGHQPQHF
>TRBV5-4|NA|TRBD1|16|TRBJ2-7
TGTGCCAGCAGCCACGGGACAGGTATCTTTACCTACGAGCAGTACTTC
CASSHGTGIFTYEQYF
>TRBV7-2|NA|TRBD1|15|TRBJ2-7
TGTGCCAGCAGCCCGACCGGGACAGCATCCTACGAGCAGTACTTC
CASSPTGTASYEQYF
>TRBV4-3|NA|NA|14|TRBJ2-7
TGCGCCAGCAGCCAAGCGGGCGGACTCTACGAGCAGTACTTC
CASSQAGGLYEQYF
>TRBV5-1|NA|NA|13|TRBJ1-2
TGCGCCAGCAGCAAGGGTATAAGCTATGGCTACACCTTC
CASSKGISYGYTF
>TRBV6-5|NA|TRBD1|13|TRBJ2-7
TGTGCCAGCAGTCCCCAGGGGGCGGGTGAGCAGTACTTC
CASSPQGAGEQYF
>TRBV7-9|few|NA|16|TRBJ2-3
TGTGCCAGCAGCTTTTTCGGTGTGGGGGGCACAGATACGCAGTATTTT
CASSFFGVGGTDTQYF
>TRBV6-5|NA|TRBD2|15|TRBJ2-1
TGTGCCAGCAGTTTGAGGCGGGAGGGTTACAATGAGCAGTTCTTC
CASSLRREGYNEQFF
>TRBV10-1|NA|NA|14|TRBJ2-2
TGCGCCAGCAGGGCCGGGCGGAACACCGGGGAGCTGTTTTTT
CASRAGRNTGELFF
>TRBV7-3|NA|NA|14|TRBJ2-7
TGTGCCAGCAGCCTTAGCGGATTCTCCTACGAGCAGTACTTC
CASSLSGFSYEQYF
>TRBV5-1|NA|NA|15|TRBJ2-7
TGCGCCAGCAGCTTGGAATCCGGGACCGCGAACGAGCAGTACTTC
CASSLESGTANEQYF
>TRBV6-5|NA|NA|14|TRBJ2-7
TGTGCCAGCAGTTACACAGGGATCCGTTACGAGCAGTACTTC
CASSYTGIRYEQYF
>TRBV4-1|NA|TRBD2|15|TRBJ2-7
TGCGCCAGCAGCCAAGGCCTAGCGGTGTCCTACGAGCAGTACTTC
CASSQGLAVSYEQYF
>TRBV11-2|NA|TRBD2|17|TRBJ2-1
TGTGCCAGCAGCTTAGCTATAAGGACTAGCGGACACAATGAGCAGTTCTTC
CASSLAIRTSGHNEQFF
>TRBV19|NA|NA|14|TRBJ2-3
TGTGCCAGTAGTACCCGGGACCTAACAGATACGCAGTATTTT
CASSTRDLTDTQYF
>TRBV5-5|NA|NA|15|TRBJ2-1
TGTGCCAGCAGCTTGGTTCCGGACAGTTACAATGAGCAGTTCTTC
CASSLVPDSYNEQFF
>TRBV7-8|NA|TRBD2|18|TRBJ2-1
TGTGCCAGCAGCTTAGCGACGGGACTAGCGGGAGCCTACAATGAGCAGTTCTTC
CASSLATGLAGAYNEQFF
>TRBV5-5|NA|NA|16|TRBJ2-7
TGTGCCAGCAGCCCTCAGGGTGGGGACCTTCTCGTCGAGCAGTACTTC
CASSPQGGDLLVEQYF
>TRBV27|NA|NA|13|TRBJ2-1
TGTGCCAGCAGTTTTTCGAAATACAATGAGCAGTTCTTC
CASSFSKYNEQFF
>TRBV7-9|NA|NA|15|TRBJ2-2
TGTGCCAGCAGCCCCAGGACACGGAACACCGGGGAGCTGTTTTTT
CASSPRTRNTGELFF
>TRBV7-2|NA|NA|14|TRBJ2-2
TGTGCCAGCAGCTACGGCGCGAACACCGGGGAGCTGTTTTTT
CASSYGANTGELFF
>TRBV29-1|NA|NA|13|TRBJ2-5
TGCAGCGTTGAATGGGGAAACCAAGAGACCCAGTACTTC
CSVEWGNQETQYF
>TRBV5-1|NA|NA|15|TRBJ2-5
TGCGCCAGCAGCTCATGGGGGGGGCGCCAAGAGACCCAGTACTTC
CASSSWGGRQETQYF
>TRBV6-6|NA|TRBD1|15|TRBJ2-7
TGTGCCAGCAGCCTTTGGACAGGGAAGACCTACGAGCAGTACTTC
CASSLWTGKTYEQYF
>TRBV29-1|NA|NA|11|TRBJ2-7
TGCAGCGTTGGGAGGGTCCACGAGCAGTACTTC
CSVGRVHEQYF
>TRBV7-8|NA|TRBD1|15|TRBJ2-7
TGTGCCAGCAGCTTAGAACGGACAGGTCTCTACGAGCAGTACTTC
CASSLERTGLYEQYF
>TRBV28|few|TRBD1|14|TRBJ1-5
TGTGCCAGCAGTTTTGACAGGGCATGGCAGCCCCAGCATTTT
CASSFDRAWQPQHF
>TRBV6-1|few|NA|13|TRBJ2-7
TGTGCCAGCGGCCGGGGTGAGACCTACGAGCAGTACTTC
CASGRGETYEQYF
>TRBV5-6|once|NA|16|TRBJ2-7
TGTGCCAGCAGCTCGGACCGGGCGGAGCACTCCTACGAGCAGTACTTC
CASSSDRAEHSYEQYF
>TRBV5-8|NA|NA|13|TRBJ1-3
TGTGCCAGCAGCTTGAGAGCGGGAAACACCATATATTTT
CASSLRAGNTIYF
>TRBV5-5|NA|NA|16|TRBJ2-1
TGTGCCAGCAGCTTGGTCTATTCTTCGGCCTACAATGAGCAGTTCTTC
CASSLVYSSAYNEQFF
>TRBV7-9|NA|NA|14|TRBJ2-1
TGTGCCAGCAGCGAACTCAGGGGTAACAATGAGCAGTTCTTC
CASSELRGNNEQFF
>TRBV6-1|NA|NA|13|TRBJ2-7
TGTGCCAGCAGTGAAGCAGGGAGCTACGAGCAGTACTTC
CASSEAGSYEQYF
>TRBV7-8|NA|TRBD2|20|TRBJ2-7
TGTGCCAGCAGCTTAGCGTTCCAGGGGTGGCTAGCGGGGAGCTCCTACGAGCAGTACTTC
CASSLAFQGWLAGSSYEQYF
>TRBV30|NA|TRBD1|14|TRBJ1-2
TGTGCCTGGAGGAGGGACAGGTCCTTCTATGGCTACACCTTC
CAWRRDRSFYGYTF
>TRBV6-1|NA|TRBD2|14|TRBJ2-7
TGTGCCAGCAGTGGGCTAGCGGGATGGTACGAGCAGTACTTC
CASSGLAGWYEQYF